This passage covers 21 T cell receptor beta chains from one sample sequenced in a study of T cell changes during pregnancy in multiple sclerosis. Sequencing used immunoSEQ multiplex PCR; TCRdb keeps in-frame clones, though not all of them. Among approximately 80,000 clones listed, about 94% were seen once. The sequencing used peripheral blood, collected in the third trimester of pregnancy. These receptors were collected from a female donor with multiple sclerosis, enrolled in a pregnancy study.

The chain uses TRBV7-8 and TRBJ2-1, with 11 bases that match TRBD2. CDR1 is SGHVS and CDR2 is FQNEAQ in the germline V gene. V lost 2 bases and J lost 7; bases outside the gene matches: 4. The CDR3 covers 15 residues. The CDR3 sequence is CASSLSLAGDNEQFF. The CDR3 region has the DNA TGTGCCAGCAGCTTATCACTAGCGGGGGATAATGAGCAGTTCTTC. Supplemented by reference TRBV7-8 and TRBJ2-1, the full variable domain reads GAGVSQSPRYKVAKRGQDVALRCDPISGHVSLFWYQQALGQGPEFLTYFQNEAQLDKSGLPSDRFFAERPEGSVSTLKIQRTQQEDSAVYLCASSLSLAGDNEQFFGPGTRLTVL.

This sequence joins TRBV11-3 and TRBJ2-2; TRBD1 matches 9 bases. The CDR3 has 15 amino acids. The J segment lost 1 base and the V segment lost 5 bases, leaving 2 bases of the junction unmatched. In germline, CDR1 is SGHNT, CDR2 YENEEA. CDR3 sequence reads: CASSGTGQNTGELFF. In nucleotides, the CDR3 is TGTGCCAGCAGCGGGACAGGGCAGAACACCGGGGAGCTGTTTTTT.

This rearrangement joins TRBV2 to TRBJ2-1; 7 bases are shared with TRBD2. Per the germline V gene, CDR1 is SNHLY and CDR2 is FYNNEI. Trimming took 6 bases from V and 3 from J; bases not matched to a gene: 11. This CDR3 spans 16 amino acids. CDR3 region: CASRGGRSAIYNEQFF. CDR3 coding DNA: TGTGCCAGCAGGGGAGGGCGATCGGCCATCTACAATGAGCAGTTCTTC.

J is TRBJ1-2 and V is TRBV2; D possibly corresponds to TRBD1 (5 bases). Germline V CDR1 and CDR2: SNHLY, FYNNEI. V was trimmed by 0 bases and J by 4 bases, leaving 15 bases between them. CDR3 length: 16 amino acids. CDR3 in DNA: TGTGCCAGCAGTGAAGCGGTATCGGGGGAATTCTATGGCTACACCTTC. This translates into CASSEAVSGEFYGYTF.

The chain employs TRBV20-1 and TRBJ2-7; D is unclear. Germline CDR1 reads DFQATT; CDR2 reads SNEGSKA (reference sequence). The CDR3 consists of 11 residues. Trimming took 2 bases from V and 7 from J, leaving 9 bases between them. The chain's CDR3 is CSARTPREQYF. The CDR3 DNA reads TGCAGTGCTAGAACTCCCCGGGAGCAGTACTTC.

This clone was detected only once. V and J are TRBV29-1 and TRBJ2-5, with 8 bases aligning to TRBD2. CDR3 length: 15 residues. With 4 bases clipped from V and 4 bases from J, the junction kept 11 bases outside the gene matches. Germline V lookup: CDR1 SQVTM, CDR2 ANQGSEA. The CDR3 coding sequence is TGCAGCGTTGGGAAATCCCATAGCGGGGCAGAGACCCAGTACTTC. It encodes CSVGKSHSGAETQYF.

The CDR3 region is CASSFPDRGNTEAFF. CDR3 DNA sequence: TGTGCCAGCAGCTTTCCGGACAGGGGGAACACTGAAGCTTTCTTT. The chain has TRBV13 and TRBJ1-1, with TRBD1 identical over 9 bases. This CDR3 has 15 amino acids. The V gene end was trimmed by 3 bases and the J gene end by 1 base; junction bases not matched to a gene: 3. CDR1 is PRHDT and CDR2 is FYEKMQ in the germline V gene (reference sequence).

J is TRBJ1-5 and V is TRBV19; possible D gene TRBD1, 5 bases. Trimming took 2 bases from V and 3 from J, leaving 8 bases between them. Germline V gives CDR1 LNHDA, CDR2 SQIVND (reference sequence). The CDR3 is made up of 14 amino acids. The CDR3 sequence: CASSIIGVNQPQHF. Here the CDR3 DNA reads TGTGCCAGTAGTATAATAGGGGTCAATCAGCCCCAGCATTTT.

The rearrangement links TRBV5-6 to TRBJ2-7, with TRBD1 as a possible D gene (6 bases). The CDR3 is 13 amino acids. V was pared by 5 bases and J by 1 base, with 10 bases between. Germline CDR1 is SGHDT and CDR2 is YYEEEE. The CDR3 loop is CASSPDSSYEQYF. Written as DNA, the CDR3 is TGTGCCAGCAGTCCGGACAGTTCCTACGAGCAGTACTTC.

The gene calls are TRBV13 and TRBJ2-7, with a tentative D call TRBD1 (5 bases). The germline V and J ends were trimmed by 2 bases and 3 bases, with 11 bases remaining between them. The CDR3 spans 14 residues. Germline values: CDR1 PRHDT, CDR2 FYEKMQ (reference sequence). CDR3 in amino acids: CASSLKGAVYEQYF. Written as DNA, the CDR3 is TGTGCCAGCAGCTTAAAAGGGGCGGTCTACGAGCAGTACTTC.

The rearrangement joins TRBV7-9 to TRBJ1-3; TRBD1 aligns across 7 bases. The CDR3 totals 15 residues. Germline trimming cut 4 bases from V and 0 bases from J; bases unmatched to any gene: 3. CDR1 and CDR2 from the germline V gene are SEHNR and FQNEAQ (reference sequence). The DNA for the CDR3 is TGTGCCAGCAGCTCTGCAGGGGGCTCTGGAAACACCATATATTTT. Translated, it gives CASSSAGGSGNTIYF.

The chain has TRBV2 and TRBJ2-7; 7 nucleotides agree with TRBD1. With 6 bases clipped from V and 3 bases from J, the junction kept 5 bases outside the gene matches. Germline values: CDR1 SNHLY, CDR2 FYNNEI. The CDR3 covers 13 residues. CDR3 DNA: TGTGCCAGCAGGCGACAGGGTCTCTACGAGCAGTACTTC. Translated: CASRRQGLYEQYF.

The chain recombines TRBV29-1 with TRBJ2-7, with a possible D match to TRBD1 (6 bases). The CDR3 covers 11 residues. Germline V gives CDR1 SQVTM, CDR2 ANQGSEA. V was shortened by 8 bases and J by 5 bases, with 13 bases between the two germline ends. CDR3 loop: CSPSRGNEQYF. The CDR3 DNA is TGCAGCCCAAGCAGGGGTAACGAGCAGTACTTC.

This sequence joins TRBV30 and TRBJ2-7; 8 bases agree with TRBD1. The CDR3 consists of 13 residues. V was clipped by 4 bases and J by 3 bases; unmatched bases: 5. Germline CDR1 and CDR2: GTSNPN and SVGIG (reference sequence). The CDR3 region has the DNA TGTGCCTGGAAGGGGACAGGCTTCTACGAGCAGTACTTC. Protein: CAWKGTGFYEQYF.

The gene calls are TRBV13 and TRBJ2-2; a possible D gene is TRBD2 (5 bases). The V gene's germline CDR1 is PRHDT and CDR2 FYEKMQ (reference sequence). Trimming pared 2 bases from V and 5 bases from J, leaving 12 bases between. This CDR3 comprises 15 residues. CDR3 DNA sequence: TGTGCCAGCAGCTTATTGCTAGGAGGTACCGGGGAGCTGTTTTTT. Residues: CASSLLLGGTGELFF.

The chain combines TRBV7-9 with TRBJ2-3; a possible D gene is TRBD2 (6 bases). Germline CDR1 reads SEHNR; CDR2 reads FQNEAQ (reference sequence). Between the trimmed V and J ends, which lost 5 bases and 2 bases, there was a span of 14 bases. There are 15 residues in the CDR3. Here the CDR3 DNA reads TGTGCCAGCAGCCCAATCCGGGGGTTCACAGATACGCAGTATTTT. It specifies CASSPIRGFTDTQYF.

The chain combines TRBV5-6 with TRBJ1-2; 8 bases align to TRBD1. The CDR3 loop spans 17 amino acids. The J segment lost 4 bases and the V segment lost 4 bases, leaving 15 bases of the junction unmatched. Per the germline V gene, CDR1 is SGHDT and CDR2 is YYEEEE. CDR3 DNA: TGTGCCAGCAGCCCCGGGGACAGGCGGGCCCATTTCTATGGCTACACCTTC. It yields the protein CASSPGDRRAHFYGYTF.

This chain connects TRBV9 to TRBJ2-1; D gene ambiguous. Per germline, CDR1 SGDLS and CDR2 YYNGEE. The V gene lost 2 bases and the J gene lost 9 bases, with 9 bases spanning the gap. The CDR3 has 12 residues. CDR3: CASSVVPGEQFF. CDR3 bases: TGTGCCAGCAGCGTCGTCCCGGGTGAGCAGTTCTTC.

The chain couples TRBV5-4 to TRBJ2-7; D is perhaps TRBD2 (6 bases). This CDR3 region has 15 residues. The germline CDR1 and CDR2 sequences are SGHNT and YYREEE (reference sequence). The V gene lost 2 bases and the J gene lost 2 bases, with 14 bases spanning the gap. The DNA for the CDR3 is TGTGCCAGCAGCTTAGGAGATGCGGGAACCTACGAGCAGTACTTC. This translates into CASSLGDAGTYEQYF.

This clone has only one observation. This chain connects TRBV30 to TRBJ1-4; 7 bases match TRBD1. Germline V gene sequence: CDR1 GTSNPN, CDR2 SVGIG (reference sequence). The V gene end was trimmed by 1 base and the J gene end by 10 bases; junction bases not matched to a gene: 18. The CDR3 is 17 residues long. Here the CDR3 reads CAWSAIHIQGKVAKLFF. CDR3 DNA: TGTGCCTGGAGTGCAATCCACATACAGGGGAAGGTGGCAAAACTGTTTTTT.

V and J are TRBV9 and TRBJ2-1; 15 bases fit TRBD2. CDR3 length: 17 residues. Germline V gene lookup returns CDR1 SGDLS and CDR2 YYNGEE. With 0 bases clipped from V and 7 bases from J, the junction kept 5 bases outside the gene matches. The CDR3 DNA reads TGTGCCAGCAGCGTAGGCGGGACTAGCGGGGGGCCAAATGAGCAGTTCTTC. Protein sequence: CASSVGGTSGGPNEQFF.